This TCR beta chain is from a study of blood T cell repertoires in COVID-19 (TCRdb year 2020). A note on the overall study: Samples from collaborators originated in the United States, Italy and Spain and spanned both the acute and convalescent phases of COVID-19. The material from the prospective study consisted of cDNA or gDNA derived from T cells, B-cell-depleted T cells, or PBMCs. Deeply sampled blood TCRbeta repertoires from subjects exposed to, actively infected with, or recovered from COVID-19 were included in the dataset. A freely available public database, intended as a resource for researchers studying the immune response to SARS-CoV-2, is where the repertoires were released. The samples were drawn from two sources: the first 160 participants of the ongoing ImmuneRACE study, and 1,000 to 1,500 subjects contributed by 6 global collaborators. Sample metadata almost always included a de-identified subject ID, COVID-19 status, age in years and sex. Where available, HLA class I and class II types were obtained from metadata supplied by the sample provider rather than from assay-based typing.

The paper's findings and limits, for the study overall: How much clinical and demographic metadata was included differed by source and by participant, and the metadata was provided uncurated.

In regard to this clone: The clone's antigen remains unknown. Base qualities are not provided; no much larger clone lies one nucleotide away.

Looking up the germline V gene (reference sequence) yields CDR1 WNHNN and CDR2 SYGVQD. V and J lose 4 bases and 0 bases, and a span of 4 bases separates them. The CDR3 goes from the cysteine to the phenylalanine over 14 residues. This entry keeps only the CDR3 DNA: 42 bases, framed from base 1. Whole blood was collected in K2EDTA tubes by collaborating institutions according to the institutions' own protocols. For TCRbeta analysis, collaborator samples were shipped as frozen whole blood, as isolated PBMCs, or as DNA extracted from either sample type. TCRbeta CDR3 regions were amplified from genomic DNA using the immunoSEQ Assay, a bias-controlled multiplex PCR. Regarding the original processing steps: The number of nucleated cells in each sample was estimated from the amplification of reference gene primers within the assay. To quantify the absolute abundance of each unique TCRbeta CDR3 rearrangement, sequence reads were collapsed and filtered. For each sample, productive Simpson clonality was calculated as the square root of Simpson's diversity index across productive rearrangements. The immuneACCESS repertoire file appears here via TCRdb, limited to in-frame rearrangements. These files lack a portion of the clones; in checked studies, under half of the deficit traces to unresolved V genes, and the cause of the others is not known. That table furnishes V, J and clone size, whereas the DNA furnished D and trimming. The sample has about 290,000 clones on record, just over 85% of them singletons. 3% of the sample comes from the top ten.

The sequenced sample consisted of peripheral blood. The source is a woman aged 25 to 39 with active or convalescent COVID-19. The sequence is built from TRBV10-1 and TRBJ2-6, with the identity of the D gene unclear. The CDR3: CASSGDSGANVLTF. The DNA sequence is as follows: TGCGCCAGCAGTGGCGACTCTGGGGCCAACGTCCTGACTTTC.